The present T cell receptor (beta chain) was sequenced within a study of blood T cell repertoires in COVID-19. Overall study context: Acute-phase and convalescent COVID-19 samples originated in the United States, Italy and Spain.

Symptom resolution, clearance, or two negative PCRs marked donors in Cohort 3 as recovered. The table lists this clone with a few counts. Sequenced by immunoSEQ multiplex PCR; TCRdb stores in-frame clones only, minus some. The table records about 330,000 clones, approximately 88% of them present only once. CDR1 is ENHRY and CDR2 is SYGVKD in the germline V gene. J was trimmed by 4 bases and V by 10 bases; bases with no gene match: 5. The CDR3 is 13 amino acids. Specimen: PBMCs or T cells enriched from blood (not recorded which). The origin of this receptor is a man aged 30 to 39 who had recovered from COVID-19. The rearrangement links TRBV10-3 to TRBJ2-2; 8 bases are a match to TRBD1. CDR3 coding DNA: TGTGCCAGTACGACAGGGGCCACCGGGGAGCTGTTTTTT. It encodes CASTTGATGELFF.